These 6 T cell receptor beta chains came from one sample sequenced in a study of circulating tumor DNA in untreated peripheral T-cell lymphoma. TCRdb keeps only in-frame clones here, not all; method: immunoSEQ multiplex PCR. The table shows roughly 500 clones, with 65% to 75% occurring only once. The sequencing input was tumor tissue. The receptors originated from a human donor with peripheral T-cell lymphoma.

This clone was counted once. This chain uses TRBV6-8 with TRBJ1-3; 9 bases align to TRBD1. The CDR3 spans 12 residues. CDR1 is MNHGY, CDR2 SAAAGT, per germline. V gave up 4 bases and J gave up 8 bases; unmatched junction bases: 0. This CDR3 reads CASSWTGDTIYF. In nucleotides, the CDR3 is TGTGCCAGCAGTTGGACAGGGGACACCATATATTTT.

The chain is built from TRBV6-8 and TRBJ2-7, with 9 bases lining up with TRBD1. Germline V gene sequence: CDR1 MNHGY, CDR2 SAAAGT. V was clipped by 6 bases and J by 1 base; unmatched bases: 4. The CDR3 totals 14 residues. CDR3 protein: CASSTGTGSYEQYF. For the CDR3, the DNA is TGTGCCAGCAGCACCGGGACAGGGTCCTACGAGCAGTACTTC.

The chain is built from TRBV10-1 and TRBJ2-1, with unresolved D. Germline V gene sequence: CDR1 WNHNN, CDR2 SYGVQD (reference sequence). With 2 bases removed from V and 7 bases from J, the gap between germline ends came to 3 bases. The CDR3 contains 11 residues. CDR3 in DNA: TGCGCCAGCAGTGAGGTGAATGAGCAGTTCTTC. This gives the protein CASSEVNEQFF.

This clone was recorded a few times. The chain joins TRBV6-8 to TRBJ2-2; a weak D match, TRBD2 (5 bases). From germline, CDR1 is MNHGY and CDR2 SAAAGT. The V and J ends lost 8 bases and 5 bases respectively, with 9 bases between them. The length of the CDR3 is 12 residues. The CDR3 protein is CASELVTGELFF. CDR3 nucleotides: TGTGCCAGCGAACTAGTGACCGGGGAGCTGTTTTTT.

In DNA, the CDR3 is TGTGCCAGCAGCTTTAGGGCTGACTATGGAGGCTACACCTTC. It encodes CASSFRADYGGYTF. The chain recombines TRBV7-4 with TRBJ1-2, with no clear D. V lost 3 bases, J lost 8 bases, and 16 bases lay in between. The CDR3 loop spans 14 amino acids. The germline CDR1 and CDR2 sequences are SGHVT and SQSDAQ.

The chain is built from TRBV18 and TRBJ2-3; weak D call: TRBD1 (6 bases). The CDR3 covers 14 residues. V gave up 2 bases and J gave up 5 bases, with 11 bases separating them. In germline, CDR1 is KGHSH, CDR2 LQKENI. The CDR3 here is CASSPIIQGDTQYF. The CDR3 nucleotides read TGTGCCAGCTCACCAATAATACAGGGAGATACGCAGTATTTT.